This record looks at one T cell receptor (beta chain) sequence and its context. Its target is unknown. This sample was taken from a study of cytomegalovirus exposure and HLA in healthy donors. Overall study context: The early release's HLA-typed donors yielded tens of millions of unique TCRs.

Both 60 Vbeta primers and 13 Jbeta primers went into the PCR. The assay was immunoSEQ multiplex PCR, and TCRdb's table has in-frame clones only and misses some. The data hold roughly 150,000 clones, with roughly 80% observed a single time. Study-level results: Presence/absence analyses assumed roughly uniform sequencing depth across donors. Later analysis demonstrated an association between a missense DCLRE1C variant and TCR beta V- and J-gene trimming.

This TCR derives from a woman between 45 and 60 years old in good health and CMV-seropositive. The sequencing sample was made of PBMCs.

CDR3 loop: CASSSSHNEQFF. The CDR3 nucleotides are TGTGCCAGCAGCTCGTCCCACAATGAGCAGTTCTTC. V and J are TRBV5-6 and TRBJ2-1; D is uncertain. The ends were cut back, 3 bases at V and 5 bases at J, with 6 bases in the middle. The CDR3 loop spans 12 amino acids. Germline CDR1 reads SGHDT; CDR2 reads YYEEEE.